This TCR beta chain was sequenced in a study of blood T cell repertoires in COVID-19. Study information: Researchers got acute and convalescent COVID-19 samples from the United States, Italy and Spain. In each case, the material was cDNA or gDNA derived from T cells, B-cell-depleted T cells, or PBMCs.

As handled by the study authors: How many nucleated cells were present was estimated from reference gene primer amplification. Clones were read by immunoSEQ multiplex PCR, and TCRdb kept only the in-frame ones, dropping some. V and J calls and clone size come straight from that table; D and trimming were deduced from the DNA. This table holds nearly 200,000 clones, roughly 79% found once. CDR1 LNHDA and CDR2 SQIVND come from the germline V gene (reference sequence). The CDR3 loop spans 16 amino acids. V lost 4 bases, J lost 0 bases, and 12 bases lay in between. The rearrangement uses TRBV19 and TRBJ1-4, with D maybe TRBD1 (5 bases). Sample: peripheral blood. The source of this sequence is a human donor with acute or convalescent COVID-19. The donor label of this sample is uncertain. DNA of the CDR3: TGTGCCAGTAGTACGAGTGGCAGGGCAACTAATGAAAAACTGTTTTTT. This gives the protein CASSTSGRATNEKLFF.